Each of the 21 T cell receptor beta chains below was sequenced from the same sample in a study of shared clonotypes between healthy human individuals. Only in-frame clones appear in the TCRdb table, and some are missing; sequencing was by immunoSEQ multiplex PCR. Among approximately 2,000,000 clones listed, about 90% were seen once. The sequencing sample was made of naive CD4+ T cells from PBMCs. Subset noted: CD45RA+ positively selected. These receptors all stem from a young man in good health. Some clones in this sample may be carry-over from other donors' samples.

CDR3 DNA sequence: TGCGCCAGCAGCCCTCCTTCCAGCTCTGGGGCCAACGTCCTGACTTTC. Amino acids: CASSPPSSSGANVLTF. The chain uses TRBV5-1 and TRBJ2-6; D gene uncertain. The germline V gene encodes CDR1 SGHRS and CDR2 YFSETQ. V lost 4 bases to trimming and J lost 0 bases, with 11 bases between them. The CDR3 length is 16 residues.

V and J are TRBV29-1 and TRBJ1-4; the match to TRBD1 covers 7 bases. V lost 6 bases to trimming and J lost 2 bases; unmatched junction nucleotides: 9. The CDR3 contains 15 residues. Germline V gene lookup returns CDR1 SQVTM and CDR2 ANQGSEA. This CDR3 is CSVVDRRGTNEKLFF. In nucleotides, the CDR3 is TGCAGCGTCGTGGACAGGAGAGGGACTAATGAAAAACTGTTTTTT.

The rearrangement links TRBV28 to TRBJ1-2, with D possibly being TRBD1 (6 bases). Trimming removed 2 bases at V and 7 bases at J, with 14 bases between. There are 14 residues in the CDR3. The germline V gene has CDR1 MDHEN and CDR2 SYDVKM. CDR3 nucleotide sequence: TGTGCCAGCAGTTTAGTTCCAGGGGAGCGTGGCTACACCTTC. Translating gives CASSLVPGERGYTF.

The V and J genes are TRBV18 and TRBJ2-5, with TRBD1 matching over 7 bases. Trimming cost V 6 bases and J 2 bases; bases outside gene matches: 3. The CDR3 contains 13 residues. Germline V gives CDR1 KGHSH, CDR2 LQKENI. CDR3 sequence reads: CASSGTDQETQYF. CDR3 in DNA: TGTGCCAGCTCCGGGACAGATCAAGAGACCCAGTACTTC.

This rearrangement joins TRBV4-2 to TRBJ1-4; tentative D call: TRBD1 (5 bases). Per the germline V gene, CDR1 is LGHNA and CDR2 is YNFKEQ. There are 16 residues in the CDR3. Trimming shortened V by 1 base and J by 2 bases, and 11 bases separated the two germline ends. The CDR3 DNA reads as TGTGCCAGCAGCCAAGTCCTTTGGGGGACTAATGAAAAACTGTTTTTT. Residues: CASSQVLWGTNEKLFF.

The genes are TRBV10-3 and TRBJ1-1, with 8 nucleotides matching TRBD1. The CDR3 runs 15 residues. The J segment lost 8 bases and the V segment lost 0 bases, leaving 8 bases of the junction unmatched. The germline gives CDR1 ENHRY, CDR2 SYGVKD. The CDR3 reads CAISESGAGGGEAFF. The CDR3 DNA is TGTGCCATCAGTGAGTCCGGGGCAGGGGGCGGCGAAGCTTTCTTT.

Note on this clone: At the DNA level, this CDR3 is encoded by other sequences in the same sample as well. CDR3: CSVERGGGTEAFF. In DNA, the CDR3 is TGCAGCGTTGAAAGGGGGGGCGGGACTGAAGCTTTCTTT. The V call is TRBV29-1, the J call TRBJ1-1, with D perhaps TRBD1 (6 bases). Germline CDR1 is SQVTM and CDR2 is ANQGSEA. Deletions cut 2 bases from V and 5 bases from J, with 12 bases between. The CDR3 has 13 amino acids.

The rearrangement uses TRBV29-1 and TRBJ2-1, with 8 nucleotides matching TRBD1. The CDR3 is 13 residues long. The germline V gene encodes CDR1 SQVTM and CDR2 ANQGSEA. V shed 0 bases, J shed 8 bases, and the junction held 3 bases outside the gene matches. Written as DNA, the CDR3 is TGCAGCGTTGAAGAGACAGGGGTCCATGAGCAGTTCTTC. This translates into CSVEETGVHEQFF.

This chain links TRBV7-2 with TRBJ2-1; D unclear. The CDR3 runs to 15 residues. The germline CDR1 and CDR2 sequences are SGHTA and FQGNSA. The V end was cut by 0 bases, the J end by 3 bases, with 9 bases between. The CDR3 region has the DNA TGTGCCAGCAGCTTAGCGTTTAGTCTCTACAATGAGCAGTTCTTC. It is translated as CASSLAFSLYNEQFF.

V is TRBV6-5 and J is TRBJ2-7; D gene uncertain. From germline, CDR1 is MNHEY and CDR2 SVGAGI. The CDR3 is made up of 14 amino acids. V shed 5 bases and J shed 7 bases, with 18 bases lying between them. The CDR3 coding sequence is TGTGCCAGCAGTATTTCGGTACCCCTGGGGGAGCAGTACTTC. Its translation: CASSISVPLGEQYF.

CDR3 amino acids: CASSPSNLAEETQYF. CDR3 nucleotides: TGTGCCAGCTCACCTAGCAACCTAGCGGAAGAGACCCAGTACTTC. V is TRBV18 and J is TRBJ2-5; 7 positions match TRBD2. Germline lookup yields CDR1 KGHSH and CDR2 LQKENI. The V segment lost 3 bases and the J segment 3 bases; nucleotides outside the gene matches: 7. The CDR3 is made up of 15 amino acids.

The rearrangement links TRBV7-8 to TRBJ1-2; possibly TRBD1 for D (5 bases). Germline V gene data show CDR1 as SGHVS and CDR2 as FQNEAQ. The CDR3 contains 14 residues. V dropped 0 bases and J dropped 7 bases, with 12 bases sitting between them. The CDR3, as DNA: TGTGCCAGCAGCTTAGCGAACAGGCTCTCTGGCTACACCTTC. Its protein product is CASSLANRLSGYTF.

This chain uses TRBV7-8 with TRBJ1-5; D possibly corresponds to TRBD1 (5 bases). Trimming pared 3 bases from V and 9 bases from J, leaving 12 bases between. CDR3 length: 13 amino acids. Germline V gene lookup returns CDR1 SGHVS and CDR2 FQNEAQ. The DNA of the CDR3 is TGTGCCAGCAGCTTCGTGGGGCCGGGGCCCCAGCATTTT. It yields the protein CASSFVGPGPQHF.

CDR3 loop: CTSSLDRATVYEQYF. CDR3 coding DNA: TGCACCAGCAGCCTGGACAGGGCTACGGTCTACGAGCAGTACTTC. V is TRBV1 and J is TRBJ2-7; the D segment call TRBD1 is taken from the table without a DNA check. TRBV1 is classified as a pseudogene. The CDR3 is 15 residues long.

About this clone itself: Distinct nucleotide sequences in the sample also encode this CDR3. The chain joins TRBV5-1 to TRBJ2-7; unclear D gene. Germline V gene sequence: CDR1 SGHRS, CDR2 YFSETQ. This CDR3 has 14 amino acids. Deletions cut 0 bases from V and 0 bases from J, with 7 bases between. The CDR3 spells CASSLATYSYEQYF. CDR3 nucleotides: TGCGCCAGCAGCTTGGCCACCTACTCCTACGAGCAGTACTTC. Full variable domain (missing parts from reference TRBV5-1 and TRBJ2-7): KAGVTQTPRYLIKTRGQQVTLSCSPISGHRSVSWYQQTPGQGLQFLFEYFSETQRNKGNFPGRFSGRQFSNSRSEMNVSTLELGDSALYLCASSLATYSYEQYFGPGTRLTVT.

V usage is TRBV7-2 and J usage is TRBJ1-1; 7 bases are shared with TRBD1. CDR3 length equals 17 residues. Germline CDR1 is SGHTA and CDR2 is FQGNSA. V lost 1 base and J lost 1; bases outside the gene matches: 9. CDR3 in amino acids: CASSLVPSGGRNTEAFF. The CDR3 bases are TGTGCCAGCAGCTTAGTGCCCTCAGGGGGAAGGAACACTGAAGCTTTCTTT.

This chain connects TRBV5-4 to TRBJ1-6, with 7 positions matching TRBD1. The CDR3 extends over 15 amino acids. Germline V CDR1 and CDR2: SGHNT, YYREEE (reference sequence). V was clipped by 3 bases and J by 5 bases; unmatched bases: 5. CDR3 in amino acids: CASSSAGGNNSPLHF. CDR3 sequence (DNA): TGTGCCAGCAGCTCAGCAGGGGGAAATAATTCACCCCTCCACTTT.

The CDR3 nucleotides are TGCGCCAGCAGTTCCGAAGGTGGGCGTTCGGATACGCAGTATTTT. It specifies CASSSEGGRSDTQYF. J is TRBJ2-3 and V is TRBV5-1, with D unclear. Germline V gene data show CDR1 as SGHRS and CDR2 as YFSETQ. V shed 5 bases and J shed 6 bases, with 19 bases lying between them. This CDR3 region has 15 residues.

The DNA of the CDR3 is TGTGCCAGCAGCTTAGAGGGGAGGGGACTAGCGGTCTACGAGCAGTACTTC. It is translated as CASSLEGRGLAVYEQYF. The gene calls are TRBV7-2 and TRBJ2-7; 11 nucleotides align to TRBD2. CDR1 and CDR2 from the germline V gene are SGHTA and FQGNSA. With 1 base clipped from V and 3 bases from J, the junction kept 8 bases outside the gene matches. CDR3 length: 17 residues.

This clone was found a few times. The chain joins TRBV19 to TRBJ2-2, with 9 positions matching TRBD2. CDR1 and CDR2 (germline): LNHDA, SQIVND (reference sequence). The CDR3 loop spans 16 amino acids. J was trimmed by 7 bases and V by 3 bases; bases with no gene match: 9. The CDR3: CASSIPTGLAGGELFF. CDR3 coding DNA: TGTGCCAGTAGTATCCCCACGGGACTAGCAGGCGGGGAGCTGTTTTTT.

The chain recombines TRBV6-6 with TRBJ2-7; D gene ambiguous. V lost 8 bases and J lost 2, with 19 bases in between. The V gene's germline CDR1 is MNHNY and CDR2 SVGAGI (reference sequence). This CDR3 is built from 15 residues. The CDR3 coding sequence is TGTGCCAGCCATAGGACGGATAACCAGGCCTACGAGCAGTACTTC. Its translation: CASHRTDNQAYEQYF.